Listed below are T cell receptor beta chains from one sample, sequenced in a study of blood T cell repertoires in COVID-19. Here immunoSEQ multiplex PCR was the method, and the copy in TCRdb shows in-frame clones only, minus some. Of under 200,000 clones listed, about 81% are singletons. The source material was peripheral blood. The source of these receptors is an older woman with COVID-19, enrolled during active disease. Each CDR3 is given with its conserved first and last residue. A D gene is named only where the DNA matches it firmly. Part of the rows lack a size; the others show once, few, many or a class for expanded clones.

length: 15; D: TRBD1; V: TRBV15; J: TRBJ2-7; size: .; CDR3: CATSRTGTGLYEQYF; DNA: TGTGCCACCAGCAGAACCGGGACAGGGCTCTACGAGCAGTACTTC
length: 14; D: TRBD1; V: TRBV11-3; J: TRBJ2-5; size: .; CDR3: CASSPSGTVETQYF; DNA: TGTGCCAGCAGCCCCTCCGGGACAGTCGAGACCCAGTACTTC
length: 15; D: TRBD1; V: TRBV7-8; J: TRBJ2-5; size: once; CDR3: CASTSGQGARETQYF; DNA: TGTGCCAGCACCTCGGGACAGGGGGCGCGGGAGACCCAGTACTTC
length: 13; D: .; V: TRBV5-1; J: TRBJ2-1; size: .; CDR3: CASSNDRFNEQFF; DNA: TGCGCCAGCAGCAACGACAGGTTCAATGAGCAGTTCTTC
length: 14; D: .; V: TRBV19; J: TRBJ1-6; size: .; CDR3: CASSMGPDNSPLHF; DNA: TGTGCCAGTAGTATGGGCCCAGATAATTCACCCCTCCACTTT
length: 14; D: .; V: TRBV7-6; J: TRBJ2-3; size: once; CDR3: CASSLTGSTDTQYF; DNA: TGTGCCAGCAGCTTGACAGGCAGCACAGATACGCAGTATTTT
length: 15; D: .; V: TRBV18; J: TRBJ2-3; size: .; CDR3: CASSPERLSTDTQYF; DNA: TGTGCCAGCTCACCGGAAAGACTTAGCACAGATACGCAGTATTTT
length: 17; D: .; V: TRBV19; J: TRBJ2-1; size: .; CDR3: CASKGGPNPKSYNEQFF; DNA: TGTGCCAGTAAAGGGGGTCCTAACCCGAAATCCTACAATGAGCAGTTCTTC
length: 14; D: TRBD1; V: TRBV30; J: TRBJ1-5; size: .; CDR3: CAWRQGNSNQPQHF; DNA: TGTGCCTGGAGACAGGGGAATAGCAATCAGCCCCAGCATTTT
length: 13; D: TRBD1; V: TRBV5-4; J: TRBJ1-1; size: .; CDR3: CASSRTGTTEAFF; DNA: TGTGCCAGCAGCCGGACAGGGACCACTGAAGCTTTCTTT
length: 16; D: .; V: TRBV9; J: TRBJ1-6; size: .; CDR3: CASSVGQSSYNSPLHF; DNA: TGTGCCAGCAGCGTAGGACAGAGCTCCTATAATTCACCCCTCCACTTT
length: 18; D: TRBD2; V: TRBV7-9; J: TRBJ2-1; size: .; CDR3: CASSFRAGTSGPLDEQFF; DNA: TGTGCCAGCAGCTTCCGCGCGGGGACTAGCGGACCTCTCGATGAGCAGTTCTTC
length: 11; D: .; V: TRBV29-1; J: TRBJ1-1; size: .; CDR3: CSVGGGTEAFF; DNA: TGCAGCGTGGGAGGGGGGACTGAAGCTTTCTTT
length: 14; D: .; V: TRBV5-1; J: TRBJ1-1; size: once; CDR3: CASSLETSFTEAFF; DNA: TGCGCCAGCAGCTTGGAAACGAGTTTCACTGAAGCTTTCTTT
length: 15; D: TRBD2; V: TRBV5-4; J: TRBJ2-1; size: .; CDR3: CASSSRTSGRFEQFF; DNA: TGTGCCAGCAGCTCGCGGACTAGCGGGAGATTCGAGCAGTTCTTC
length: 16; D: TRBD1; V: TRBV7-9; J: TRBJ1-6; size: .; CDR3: CASSLGPTGGGSPLHF; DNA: TGTGCCAGCAGCTTAGGCCCGACAGGGGGCGGTTCACCCCTCCACTTT
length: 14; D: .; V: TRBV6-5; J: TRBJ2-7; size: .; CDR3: CASSSTGFAYEQYF; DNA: TGTGCCAGCAGTTCGACTGGATTTGCCTACGAGCAGTACTTC
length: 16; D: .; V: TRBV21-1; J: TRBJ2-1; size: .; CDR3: CASAKTLAGDPDEQFF; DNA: TGTGCCAGCGCTAAGACACTAGCGGGAGACCCCGATGAGCAGTTCTTC
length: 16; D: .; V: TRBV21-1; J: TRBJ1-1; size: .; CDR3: CASSTSRTGPVTEAFF; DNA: TGTGCCAGCAGCACCTCGCGTACAGGGCCCGTCACTGAAGCTTTCTTT
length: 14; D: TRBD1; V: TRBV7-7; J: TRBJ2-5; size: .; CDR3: CASSLDRGQETQYF; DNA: TGTGCTAGCAGCTTAGACAGGGGACAAGAGACCCAGTACTTC
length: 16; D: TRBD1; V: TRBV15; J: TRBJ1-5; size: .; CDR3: CATSRDNRGANQPQHF; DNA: TGTGCCACCAGCAGAGATAACAGGGGCGCAAATCAGCCCCAGCATTTT
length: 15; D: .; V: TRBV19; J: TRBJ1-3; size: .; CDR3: CASSTDSSSGNTIYF; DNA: TGTGCCAGTAGCACAGACAGTTCCTCTGGAAACACCATATATTTT
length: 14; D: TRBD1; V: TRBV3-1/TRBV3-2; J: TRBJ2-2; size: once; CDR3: CASSLGQGIGELFF; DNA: TGTGCCAGCAGCCTGGGACAGGGGATCGGGGAGCTGTTTTTT
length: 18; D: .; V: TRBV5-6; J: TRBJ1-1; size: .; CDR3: CASRVRTPTLFKNTEAFF; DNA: TGTGCCAGCAGGGTGCGGACTCCCACCCTGTTCAAGAACACTGAAGCTTTCTTT
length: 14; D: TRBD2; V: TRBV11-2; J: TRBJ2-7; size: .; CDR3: CASSPSGRSYEQYF; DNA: TGTGCCAGCAGCCCTAGCGGGAGGTCCTACGAGCAGTACTTC
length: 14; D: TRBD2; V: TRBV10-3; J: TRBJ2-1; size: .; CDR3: CAIRTDAGGDEQFF; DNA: TGTGCCATCCGGACGGATGCGGGGGGCGATGAGCAGTTCTTC
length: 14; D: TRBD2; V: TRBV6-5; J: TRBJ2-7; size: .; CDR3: CASRLTSGNYEQYF; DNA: TGTGCCAGCAGGCTGACTAGCGGGAACTACGAGCAGTACTTC
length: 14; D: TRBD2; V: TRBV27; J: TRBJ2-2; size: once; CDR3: CASTPGGNTGELFF; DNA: TGTGCCAGCACCCCGGGAGGGAACACCGGGGAGCTGTTTTTT
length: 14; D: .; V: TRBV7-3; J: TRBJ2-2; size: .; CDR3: CASSPSRGSGELFF; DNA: TGTGCCAGCAGCCCCTCCCGGGGATCCGGGGAGCTGTTTTTT
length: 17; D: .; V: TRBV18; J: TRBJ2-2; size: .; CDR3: CASSPLTKTGGAGELFF; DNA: TGTGCCAGCTCACCCCTCACGAAAACAGGTGGCGCCGGGGAGCTGTTTTTT
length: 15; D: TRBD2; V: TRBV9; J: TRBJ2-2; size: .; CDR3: CASRGTSGNTGELFF; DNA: TGTGCCAGCAGAGGGACTAGCGGGAACACCGGGGAGCTGTTTTTT
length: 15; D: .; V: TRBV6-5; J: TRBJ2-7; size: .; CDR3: CASSYGQGSSYEQYF; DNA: TGTGCCAGCAGTTACGGGCAGGGGAGCTCCTACGAGCAGTACTTC
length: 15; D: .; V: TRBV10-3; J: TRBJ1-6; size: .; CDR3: CAISESEGGNSPLHF; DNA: TGTGCCATCAGTGAGTCTGAGGGAGGTAATTCACCCCTCCACTTT
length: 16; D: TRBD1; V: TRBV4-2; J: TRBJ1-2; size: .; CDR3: CASSQNPGQSFYGYTF; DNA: TGTGCCAGCAGCCAAAATCCGGGACAGAGCTTCTATGGCTACACCTTC
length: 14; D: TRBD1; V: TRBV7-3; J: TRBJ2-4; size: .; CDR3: CASSPGGSKNIQYF; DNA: TGTGCCAGCAGCCCAGGGGGCTCAAAAAACATTCAGTACTTC
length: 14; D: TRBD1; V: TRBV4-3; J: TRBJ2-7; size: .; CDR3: CASSQVRTGAEQYF; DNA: TGCGCCAGCAGCCAAGTTCGGACAGGAGCCGAGCAGTACTTC
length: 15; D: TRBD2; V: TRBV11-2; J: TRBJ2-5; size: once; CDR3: CASSFNPAGQETQYF; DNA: TGTGCCAGCAGCTTCAATCCAGCGGGACAAGAGACCCAGTACTTC
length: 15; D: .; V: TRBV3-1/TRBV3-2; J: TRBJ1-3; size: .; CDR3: CASSQGLFSGNTIYF; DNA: TGTGCCAGCAGCCAAGGACTCTTCTCTGGAAACACCATATATTTT
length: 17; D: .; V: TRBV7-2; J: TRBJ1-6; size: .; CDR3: CASSLLGGRSYNSPLHF; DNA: TGTGCCAGCAGCTTACTCGGGGGGCGATCCTATAATTCACCCCTCCACTTT
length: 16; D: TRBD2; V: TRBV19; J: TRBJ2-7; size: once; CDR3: CASSSTSSGRIDEQYF; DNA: TGTGCCAGTAGTAGTACCTCGAGCGGGAGAATCGACGAGCAGTACTTC
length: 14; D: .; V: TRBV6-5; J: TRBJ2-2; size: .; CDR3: CASRSNLNTGELFF; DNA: TGTGCCAGCAGAAGCAATTTGAACACCGGGGAGCTGTTTTTT
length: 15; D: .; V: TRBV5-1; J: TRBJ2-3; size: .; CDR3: CASSLGSEVADTQYF; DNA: TGCGCCAGCAGCTTGGGGTCAGAGGTTGCAGATACGCAGTATTTT
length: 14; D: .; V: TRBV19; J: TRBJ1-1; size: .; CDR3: CASSTRTISREAFF; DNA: TGTGCCAGTAGTACCCGGACTATATCGCGGGAAGCTTTCTTT
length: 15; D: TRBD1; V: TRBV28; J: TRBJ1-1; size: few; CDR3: CASMEGQGMNTEAFF; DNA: TGTGCCAGCATGGAGGGACAGGGGATGAACACTGAAGCTTTCTTT
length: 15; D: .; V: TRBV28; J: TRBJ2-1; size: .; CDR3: CASTGARDFYNEQFF; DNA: TGTGCCAGCACGGGAGCGCGGGACTTTTACAATGAGCAGTTCTTC
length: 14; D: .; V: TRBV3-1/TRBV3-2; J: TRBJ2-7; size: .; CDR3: CASSRDSTSYEQYF; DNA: TGTGCCAGCAGCCGGGACTCCACCTCCTACGAGCAGTACTTC
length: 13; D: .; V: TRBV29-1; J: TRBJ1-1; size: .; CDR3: CSAQAGVNTEAFF; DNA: TGCAGCGCCCAAGCGGGAGTGAACACTGAAGCTTTCTTT
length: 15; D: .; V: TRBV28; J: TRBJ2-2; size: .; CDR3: CASSLTGANTGELFF; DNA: TGTGCCAGCAGTTTAACAGGCGCGAACACCGGGGAGCTGTTTTTT
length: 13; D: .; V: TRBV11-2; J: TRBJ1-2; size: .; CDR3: CASSSSRGGGYTF; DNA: TGTGCCAGCAGCTCCTCTAGGGGGGGTGGCTACACCTTC
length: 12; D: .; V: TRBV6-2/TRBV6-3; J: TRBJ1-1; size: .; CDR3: CASSYSSSEAFF; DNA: TGTGCCAGCAGTTACTCGTCCTCTGAAGCTTTCTTT
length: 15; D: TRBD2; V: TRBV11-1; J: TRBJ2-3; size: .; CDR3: CASSLVAGGVDTQYF; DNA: TGTGCCAGCAGCTTAGTGGCGGGAGGGGTTGATACGCAGTATTTT
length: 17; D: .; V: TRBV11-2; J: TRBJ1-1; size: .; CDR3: CASSLVARPGINTEAFF; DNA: TGTGCCAGCAGCTTAGTGGCCCGCCCAGGGATTAACACTGAAGCTTTCTTT
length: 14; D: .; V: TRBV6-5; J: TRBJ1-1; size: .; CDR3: CASTRNVGNTEAFF; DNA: TGTGCCAGCACCCGAAACGTCGGGAACACTGAAGCTTTCTTT